The source of this T cell receptor (beta chain) is a study of cytotoxic CD8 clonotypes in ibrutinib-treated CLL. Comments on this clone: What it binds is not known.

Sequencing was performed with immunoSEQ multiplex PCR; in TCRdb, only in-frame clones are kept and a portion is missing. Of hundreds of thousands of clones listed, 60% to 80% are singletons. Study results and limitations: Public clonotypes proved infrequent, and on treatment they shrank or remained steady. Baseline clonality was higher than in age-matched healthy donors and moved in step with circulating CD8+ T-cell counts. Clonality increased at ibrutinib response, then returned toward baseline at progression. Collection times varied between progressing and sustained-remission patients.

The CDR3 has 16 residues. Germline-derived CDR1 and CDR2 are MNHEY and SMNVEV (reference sequence). The J segment lost 3 bases and the V segment lost 0 bases, leaving 8 bases of the junction unmatched. This chain connects TRBV27 to TRBJ2-7; TRBD2 aligns across 7 bases. Sequencing was performed on PBMCs, taken after 36 months of ibrutinib treatment. This clonotype originated in a human donor with chronic lymphocytic leukemia. The CDR3 region is CASSLSGLADDYEQYF. The CDR3 nucleotides are TGTGCCAGCAGTTTATCGGGGCTAGCGGATGACTACGAGCAGTACTTC.